This T cell receptor beta chain is from a study of blood T cell repertoires in COVID-19. Study as a whole: Some COVID-19 samples were acute and others convalescent; all came from the United States, Italy and Spain. In each case, the material was cDNA or gDNA derived from T cells, B-cell-depleted T cells, or PBMCs.

The V end lost 7 bases, the J end lost 8 bases, and 18 bases lay between the germline ends. Germline CDR1 MNHEY, CDR2 SVGAGI. The CDR3 runs to 14 residues. In the study's own analysis: Amplification of reference gene primers was used by the study to estimate nucleated cell counts. Libraries were prepared by immunoSEQ multiplex PCR; TCRdb keeps only in-frame clonotypes and omits some of them. Clonal size and the V and J genes are those of that table, whereas D and trimming came from the DNA. The table records 150,000 to 160,000 clones, roughly four fifths of them present only once. This chain uses TRBV6-5 with TRBJ2-4, with D possibly matching TRBD2 (6 bases). The sample was peripheral blood. The TCR sequence derives from a woman aged 60-75 years with acute or convalescent COVID-19. The CDR3 DNA follows: TGTGCCAGCACCAAGGGGACTTCCGCGGACATTCAGTACTTC. As protein: CASTKGTSADIQYF.